The 13 T cell receptor beta chains in this list originate from one sample, sequenced in a study of human T cells and chemical hapten exposure. TCRdb independently ran MiXCR on the RACE reads; one entry per CDR3 protein. Of tens of thousands of distinct CDR3 sequences listed, 12% are singletons. The time point is: patch test 1, 2 weeks after DPC sensitization. As to treatment: therapeutic diphenylcyclopropenone sensitization with weekly scalp DPC. Sequenced material: whole blood, taken in connection with sensitization to the hapten diphenylcyclopropenone (DPC). Receptor source: a woman in her sixties with alopecia areata. Some clones in this sample may be carry-over from other donors' samples.

This chain uses TRBV3-1 with TRBJ1-1; D gene ambiguous. Trimming cost V 1 base and J 4 bases, with 10 bases left between them. Germline V lookup: CDR1 LGHDT, CDR2 YNNKEL (reference sequence). This CDR3 comprises 14 residues. The CDR3 region has the DNA TGTGCCAGCAGCCAAGGGATGTCAGGCACTGAAGCTTTCTTT. Amino acid sequence: CASSQGMSGTEAFF.

The rearrangement joins TRBV5-5 to TRBJ1-2, with unresolved D. V lost 2 bases and J 6 bases, leaving 11 bases between the germline ends. The CDR3 consists of 13 residues. Germline V lookup: CDR1 SGHKS, CDR2 YYEKEE (reference sequence). CDR3 sequence: CASSFGGSDGYTF. The CDR3 nucleotides read TGTGCCAGCAGCTTTGGCGGCAGCGATGGCTACACCTTC.

This clonotype was counted a few times. The chain couples TRBV10-2 to TRBJ2-3; 11 bases match TRBD2. V lost 3 bases and J lost 5; bases outside the gene matches: 7. This CDR3 is 16 amino acids long. Germline loops: CDR1 WSHSY, CDR2 SAAADI. The CDR3 DNA reads TGCGCCAGCAGTGAATACTCCGGGACTAGCGGAGATACGCAGTATTTT. Translated, it gives CASSEYSGTSGDTQYF.

This clonotype occurred many times. The chain has TRBV9 and TRBJ2-2; 11 bases map to TRBD1. Germline assignment: CDR1 SGDLS and CDR2 YYNGEE. Trimming removed 0 bases from V and 4 bases from J; junction bases left unmatched: 2. CDR3 size: 16 residues. The CDR3 DNA is TGTGCCAGCAGCGTAGGGGACAGGGGGGCCACCGGGGAGCTGTTTTTT. Translation gives CASSVGDRGATGELFF.

This clonotype was counted between two and nine times. The CDR3 DNA sequence: TGTGCCAGCAGTGACTCCCCAGGTGGCTATGGCTACACCTTC. Protein: CASSDSPGGYGYTF. The genes are TRBV6-4 and TRBJ1-2, with D uncertain. Germline values: CDR1 MRHNA, CDR2 SNTAGT. The CDR3 is 14 residues long. V was shortened by 0 bases and J by 4 bases, with 9 bases between the two germline ends.

CDR3 residues: CAISELGVSNQPQHF. In nucleotides, the CDR3 is TGTGCCATCAGTGAGTTAGGGGTAAGCAATCAGCCCCAGCATTTT. The chain is built from TRBV10-3 and TRBJ1-5; D is perhaps TRBD1 (5 bases). Germline-derived CDR1 and CDR2 are ENHRY and SYGVKD. Trimming took off 1 base at V and 1 base at J, with 8 bases between the two ends. The CDR3 has 15 amino acids.

The chain links TRBV3-1 to TRBJ2-6; D call uncertain. V was clipped by 0 bases and J by 5 bases, with 8 bases between them. CDR3 size: 15 residues. Per germline, CDR1 LGHDT and CDR2 YNNKEL (reference sequence). This CDR3 is CASSQDSNRANVLTF. CDR3 DNA sequence: TGTGCCAGCAGCCAAGATTCCAATAGGGCCAACGTCCTGACTTTC.

This chain links TRBV11-2 with TRBJ1-2, with 8 bases identical to TRBD1. Germline V CDR1 and CDR2: SGHAT, FQNNGV. V dropped 3 bases and J dropped 6; count of bases not matched to a gene: 9. The CDR3 has 15 amino acids. CDR3 in DNA: TGTGCCAGCAGCTTTTCTCAGGGGGCGCCGGATGGCTACACCTTC. Protein product: CASSFSQGAPDGYTF.

This clonotype was counted at least ten times. The chain employs TRBV6-1 and TRBJ1-2; 7 bases agree with TRBD1. Germline-derived CDR1 and CDR2 are MNHNS and SASEGT. This CDR3 is built from 14 residues. Trimming cost V 1 base and J 2 bases; bases outside gene matches: 1. The CDR3 spells CASSEGGQNYGYTF. The DNA for the CDR3 is TGTGCCAGCAGTGAAGGGGGACAGAACTATGGCTACACCTTC.

In the case of this clonotype: Possible read error: a much larger clone is one base away. This CDR3 is CVSSQSSQTQYF. The CDR3 coding sequence is TGTGTCAGCAGCCAATCATCCCAGACCCAGTACTTC. V gene TRBV14 combines with J gene TRBJ2-5; no clear D gene. Germline assignment: CDR1 SGHDN and CDR2 FVKESK. This CDR3 region has 12 residues.

This clonotype was detected only a few times. This chain joins TRBV14 and TRBJ2-2; no definite D call. This CDR3 contains 12 residues. The germline V gene encodes CDR1 SGHDN and CDR2 FVKESK. Trimming took off 4 bases at V and 10 bases at J, with 10 bases between the two ends. CDR3 DNA sequence: TGTGCCAGCAGCCTAGGTGTGGAGGAGCTGTTTTTT. Encoded protein: CASSLGVEELFF.

This clonotype was seen more than once but under ten times. The rearrangement joins TRBV6-1 to TRBJ2-3, with TRBD2 identical over 8 bases. CDR1 and CDR2 from the germline V gene are MNHNS and SASEGT. V was pared by 4 bases and J by 1 base, with 7 bases of the junction left unmatched. CDR3 length: 16 amino acids. The CDR3 region has the DNA TGTGCCAGCAGTGGGGGACTAGGCCCTCGCACAGATACGCAGTATTTT. Translating gives CASSGGLGPRTDTQYF.

This clonotype came up many times. V usage is TRBV10-1 and J usage is TRBJ2-7, with no clear D. The V gene lost 3 bases and the J gene lost 0 bases, with 6 bases spanning the gap. Germline CDR1 and CDR2: WNHNN and SYGVQD (reference sequence). This CDR3 contains 13 residues. The CDR3 nucleotides read TGCGCCAGCAGTGAAGGCAGCTCCTACGAGCAGTACTTC. This gives the protein CASSEGSSYEQYF.